The 25 T cell receptor beta chains below all came from one sample that was sequenced in a study of cytomegalovirus exposure and HLA in healthy donors. PCR was performed using 60 Vbeta and 13 Jbeta primers. The data were produced by immunoSEQ multiplex PCR, yet TCRdb's version contains in-frame clones alone and is incomplete. The repertoire holds about 300,000 clones, with 80% to 90% as singletons. Sequencing was performed on PBMCs. The receptors originated from a man aged 40-49 years in good health and CMV-seropositive.

The V gene is TRBV4-2, the J gene TRBJ1-1, with D perhaps matching TRBD1 (6 bases). The CDR3 is 14 amino acids. V lost 4 bases to trimming and J lost 4 bases, with 13 bases between them. Germline V CDR1 and CDR2: LGHNA, YNFKEQ. The CDR3 region is CASSPGGVFTEAFF. CDR3 nucleotides: TGTGCCAGCAGCCCTGGGGGCGTTTTCACTGAAGCTTTCTTT.

CDR3 in amino acids: CASSHGQGDTEAFF. Here the CDR3 DNA reads TGTGCCAGCAGCCATGGACAGGGGGACACTGAAGCTTTCTTT. The chain combines TRBV28 with TRBJ1-1; 10 nucleotides align to TRBD1. CDR3 size: 14 residues. Germline lookup yields CDR1 MDHEN and CDR2 SYDVKM. V lost 6 bases and J lost 3; bases outside the gene matches: 4.

This chain uses TRBV27 with TRBJ1-4; 7 bases match TRBD1. Looked up from germline, CDR1 is MNHEY and CDR2 is SMNVEV (reference sequence). The trim removed 5 bases at V and 5 bases at J, leaving 5 bases unmatched. The CDR3 sequence is 14 residues long. The CDR3 is CASSPRDRNEKLFF. CDR3 nucleotides: TGTGCCAGCAGTCCGAGGGACAGAAATGAAAAACTGTTTTTT.

The chain recombines TRBV7-2 with TRBJ2-7; weak D call: TRBD2 (6 bases). V was trimmed by 5 bases and J by 0 bases, leaving 11 bases between them. Germline V gene data show CDR1 as SGHTA and CDR2 as FQGNSA. This CDR3 is 14 amino acids long. CDR3 amino acids: CASSRRAISYEQYF. The CDR3 nucleotides are TGTGCCAGCAGCCGGAGGGCCATCTCCTACGAGCAGTACTTC.

The chain is built from TRBV6-5 and TRBJ1-1; D is undetermined. This CDR3 spans 12 amino acids. Germline CDR1 reads MNHEY; CDR2 reads SVGAGI. V lost 4 bases and J lost 0, with 3 bases in between. CDR3 in DNA: TGTGCCAGCAGTTCTATGAACACTGAAGCTTTCTTT. Translation: CASSSMNTEAFF.

This clone was picked up a small number of times. The chain has TRBV11-2 and TRBJ2-3, with a possible D match to TRBD2 (6 bases). Deletions cut 5 bases from V and 2 bases from J, with 17 bases between. Germline assignment: CDR1 SGHAT and CDR2 FQNNGV. The CDR3 contains 16 residues. The CDR3 spells CASSTLAGLLTDTQYF. The CDR3 DNA is TGTGCCAGCAGCACACTTGCGGGACTTCTCACAGATACGCAGTATTTT.

The CDR3 DNA sequence: TGTGCCAGCAGCCACCTTTACAGGGAAACTGAAGCTTTCTTT. Amino acids: CASSHLYRETEAFF. The chain joins TRBV28 to TRBJ1-1, with D possibly matching TRBD1 (6 bases). Trimming removed 6 bases at V and 5 bases at J, with 16 bases between. The germline V gene encodes CDR1 MDHEN and CDR2 SYDVKM. CDR3 length equals 14 residues.

CDR3 nucleotide sequence: TGTGCCAGTAGTTGGCTAGCGGGGGGTGGAGAGACCCAGTACTTC. This gives the protein CASSWLAGGGETQYF. This chain links TRBV19 with TRBJ2-5; 11 nucleotides line up with TRBD2. Germline lookup yields CDR1 LNHDA and CDR2 SQIVND (reference sequence). The J segment lost 4 bases and the V segment lost 5 bases, leaving 6 bases of the junction unmatched. CDR3 size: 15 residues.

V is TRBV5-1 and J is TRBJ1-3, with D perhaps matching TRBD1 (7 bases). The tail of the sequence fits TRBJ2-2 better, so the J call may be wrong. The germline CDR1 and CDR2 sequences are SGHRS and YFSETQ. CDR3 size: 19 residues. DNA for the CDR3: TGCGCCAGCAGCTTGGCGGGGGACAGACAACTACCGAACACCGGGGAGCTGTTTTTT. Protein sequence: CASSLAGDRQLPNTGELFF.

Comments on this clone: One end of the junction is discordant with germline, which a read error may explain. The chain uses TRBV7-7 and TRBJ2-1; D might be TRBD1 (5 bases). From germline, CDR1 is SSHAT and CDR2 FNYEAQ (reference sequence). The CDR3 consists of 13 residues. Here the CDR3 reads CASSLTQGTKQFF. As DNA, the CDR3 is TGTGCTAGCAGCTTAACTCAGGGAACGAAGCAGTTCTTC.

The chain has TRBV7-9 and TRBJ2-7; the match to TRBD1 covers 8 bases. The length of the CDR3 is 14 residues. Per the germline V gene, CDR1 is SEHNR and CDR2 is FQNEAQ (reference sequence). The V segment lost 3 bases and the J segment 3 bases; nucleotides outside the gene matches: 4. CDR3 residues: CASSFPQGDYEQYF. DNA of the CDR3: TGTGCCAGCAGCTTCCCACAGGGGGACTACGAGCAGTACTTC.

The V gene is TRBV4-1, the J gene TRBJ2-7; D is perhaps TRBD1 (6 bases). Per germline, CDR1 MGHRA and CDR2 YSYEKL. The CDR3 is 16 residues long. With 0 bases removed from V and 5 bases from J, the gap between germline ends came to 17 bases. DNA of the CDR3: TGCGCCAGCAGCCAAGAAGAAGACAGGCGCTATGACGAGCAGTACTTC. It encodes CASSQEEDRRYDEQYF.

The sample holds one count of this clone. The CDR3 sequence is CASSRIEGTYNEQFF. For the CDR3, the DNA is TGCGCCAGCAGCCGCATAGAGGGGACATACAATGAGCAGTTCTTC. The J gene is TRBJ2-1, the V gene TRBV4-1, with D perhaps matching TRBD1 (6 bases). CDR1 is MGHRA, CDR2 YSYEKL, per germline. V dropped 4 bases and J dropped 4 bases, with 14 bases sitting between them. This CDR3 contains 15 residues.

The chain joins TRBV2 to TRBJ2-1; TRBD1 is a possible D gene (6 bases). The germline V and J ends were trimmed by 6 bases and 5 bases, with 14 bases remaining between them. Germline V gene lookup returns CDR1 SNHLY and CDR2 FYNNEI. The CDR3 runs to 14 residues. Here the CDR3 reads CASSRDITDNEQFF. The CDR3 coding sequence is TGTGCCAGCAGCCGGGACATAACTGACAATGAGCAGTTCTTC.

J is TRBJ2-2 and V is TRBV15, with 8 positions matching TRBD1. Germline lookup yields CDR1 LNHNV and CDR2 YYDKDF (reference sequence). The trim removed 6 bases at V and 4 bases at J, leaving 4 bases unmatched. CDR3 length equals 14 residues. The CDR3 is CATRQGATTGELFF. The CDR3 nucleotides are TGTGCCACCAGGCAGGGGGCTACCACCGGGGAGCTGTTTTTT.

This rearrangement joins TRBV10-2 to TRBJ2-1; 8 bases line up with TRBD1. The V segment lost 4 bases and the J segment 5 bases; nucleotides outside the gene matches: 7. CDR3 size: 15 residues. Per germline, CDR1 WSHSY and CDR2 SAAADI. The CDR3 DNA reads TGCGCCAGCAGTGGGACAGGGAAGATGGACAATGAGCAGTTCTTC. Protein: CASSGTGKMDNEQFF.

The chain is built from TRBV27 and TRBJ2-4; D possibly corresponds to TRBD1 (6 bases). The CDR3 covers 16 residues. CDR1 and CDR2 from the germline V gene are MNHEY and SMNVEV (reference sequence). Trimming removed 5 bases from V and 0 bases from J, with 14 bases in between. The CDR3 loop reads CASSPRQARAKNIQYF. Written as DNA, the CDR3 is TGTGCCAGCAGTCCCCGACAGGCAAGAGCCAAAAACATTCAGTACTTC.

This sequence joins TRBV19 and TRBJ1-4; no definite D call. This CDR3 region has 15 residues. Germline assignment: CDR1 LNHDA and CDR2 SQIVND (reference sequence). The V and J ends lost 1 base and 8 bases respectively, with 14 bases between them. CDR3 DNA: TGTGCCAGTAGTATAGGGCCAGCGTTGGAAGAAAAACTGTTTTTT. This gives the protein CASSIGPALEEKLFF.

The chain employs TRBV4-1 and TRBJ2-3, with TRBD2 identical over 10 bases. Per the germline V gene, CDR1 is MGHRA and CDR2 is YSYEKL. With V trimmed by 0 bases and J by 4 bases, 4 bases remained unmatched. This CDR3 has 16 residues. The CDR3 is CASSQDSGGLADTQYF. The CDR3 nucleotides read TGCGCCAGCAGCCAAGATAGCGGGGGGCTGGCAGATACGCAGTATTTT.

This clone was seen a handful of times. The chain is built from TRBV5-6 and TRBJ2-3; D perhaps matches TRBD1 (5 bases). The CDR3 contains 15 residues. Germline-derived CDR1 and CDR2 are SGHDT and YYEEEE. Trimming removed 4 bases from V and 0 bases from J, with 12 bases in between. The DNA of the CDR3 is TGTGCCAGCAGCAGGGGCCCTACTAGCACAGATACGCAGTATTTT. It encodes CASSRGPTSTDTQYF.

The rearrangement links TRBV27 to TRBJ1-1; D remains unclear. This CDR3 region has 14 residues. With 3 bases removed from V and 4 bases from J, the gap between germline ends came to 12 bases. Germline CDR1 reads MNHEY; CDR2 reads SMNVEV (reference sequence). CDR3 amino acids: CASSLERGVTEAFF. Here the CDR3 DNA reads TGTGCCAGCAGTTTGGAACGGGGAGTCACTGAAGCTTTCTTT.

The chain has TRBV27 and TRBJ2-7; 10 bases line up with TRBD2. Trimming took 8 bases from V and 3 from J; bases not matched to a gene: 7. Germline V gives CDR1 MNHEY, CDR2 SMNVEV (reference sequence). The CDR3 has 14 residues. The CDR3 region is CASAASGGRYEQYF. CDR3 sequence (DNA): TGTGCCAGCGCCGCTAGCGGGGGCCGCTACGAGCAGTACTTC.

The chain employs TRBV27 and TRBJ1-5; TRBD1 matches at 7 bases. The germline gives CDR1 MNHEY, CDR2 SMNVEV (reference sequence). Unmatched junction bases numbered 2, after V lost 3 bases and J lost 6 bases. The CDR3 totals 13 residues. The CDR3 DNA reads as TGTGCCAGCAGTTTGGAGGGGGCTCAGCCCCAGCATTTT. Its translation: CASSLEGAQPQHF.

The chain's CDR3 is CASTRTSDSYNEQFF. The CDR3 DNA reads TGTGCCAGCACCCGGACTTCCGACTCCTACAATGAGCAGTTCTTC. V is TRBV28 and J is TRBJ2-1; a weak D match, TRBD2 (5 bases). Germline V gene lookup returns CDR1 MDHEN and CDR2 SYDVKM. V was shortened by 7 bases and J by 0 bases, with 13 bases between the two germline ends. The CDR3 covers 15 residues.

J is TRBJ2-1 and V is TRBV18; a possible D gene is TRBD2 (5 bases). Germline assignment: CDR1 KGHSH and CDR2 LQKENI. Trimming removed 3 bases at V and 5 bases at J, with 14 bases between. The CDR3 length is 15 residues. The CDR3 reads CASSPGAGGHNEQFF. The CDR3 coding sequence is TGTGCCAGCTCACCTGGCGCGGGCGGCCACAATGAGCAGTTCTTC.